This passage covers 18 T cell receptor beta chains from one sample sequenced in a study of blood T cell repertoires in COVID-19. Some clones are missing from TCRdb's copy, which holds only in-frame ones; the method was immunoSEQ multiplex PCR. The data show around 200,000 clones, roughly three quarters seen once. The sample consisted of peripheral blood. These receptors were taken from a woman between 40 and 55 years old with COVID-19, enrolled during active disease.

This clone was seen only a few times. The rearrangement uses TRBV30 and TRBJ2-2; the D call may be TRBD1 or TRBD2 (6 bases each). Germline V gene lookup returns CDR1 GTSNPN and CDR2 SVGIG (reference sequence). With 8 bases removed from V and 5 bases from J, the gap between germline ends came to 15 bases. This CDR3 has 13 amino acids. CDR3 nucleotides: TGTGCCCGGGCGGGACACCTAACCGGGGAGCTGTTTTTT. It codes for CARAGHLTGELFF.

The chain employs TRBV2 and TRBJ2-1; TRBD2 matches 7 bases. V was clipped by 8 bases and J by 6 bases; unmatched bases: 7. CDR1 and CDR2 (germline): SNHLY, FYNNEI. The CDR3 consists of 13 residues. The chain's CDR3 is CASGLEVINEQFF. DNA for the CDR3: TGTGCCAGCGGACTAGAGGTGATCAATGAGCAGTTCTTC. Combining the CDR3 with reference TRBV2 and TRBJ2-1 gives the whole variable domain EPEVTQTPSHQVTQMGQEVILRCVPISNHLYFYWYRQILGQKVEFLVSFYNNEISEKSEIFDDQFSVERPDGSNFTLKIRSTKLEDSAMYFCASGLEVINEQFFGPGTRLTVL.

This rearrangement joins TRBV7-8 to TRBJ1-4, with D possibly TRBD1 on 6 matching bases. The CDR3 spans 14 residues. CDR1 is SGHVS, CDR2 FQNEAQ, per germline. V lost 3 bases and J lost 7, with 12 bases in between. The CDR3 loop reads CASSLGTRFEKLFF. The CDR3, as DNA: TGTGCCAGCAGCTTGGGGACAAGGTTTGAAAAACTGTTTTTT.

This clone was detected only a few times. This chain connects TRBV27 to TRBJ2-1; no reliable D call. Germline-derived CDR1 and CDR2 are MNHEY and SMNVEV (reference sequence). This CDR3 comprises 14 residues. Trimming left V 5 bases short and J 3 bases short, with 11 bases between. The CDR3 DNA sequence: TGTGCCAGCAGTCCCACTCCGCGCTACAATGAGCAGTTCTTC. Protein sequence: CASSPTPRYNEQFF.

CDR3 region: CARSSAGQGLGNEKLFF. The CDR3 DNA is TGTGCCAGAAGCTCCGCGGGACAGGGGTTGGGGAATGAAAAACTGTTTTTT. This rearrangement joins TRBV5-3 to TRBJ1-4; 10 bases are a match to TRBD1. TRBV5-3 is noted as an ORF with a role that remains uncertain. The CDR3 length is 17 residues. Unmatched junction bases numbered 10, after V lost 3 bases and J lost 5 bases.

The sample holds a few counts of this clone. This chain uses TRBV27 with TRBJ1-5; D gene uncertain. V lost 5 bases and J 2 bases, leaving 10 bases between the germline ends. CDR1 is MNHEY and CDR2 is SMNVEV in the germline V gene (reference sequence). The CDR3 spans 14 residues. CDR3: CASSPGMGNQPQHF. The DNA for the CDR3 is TGTGCCAGCAGTCCCGGGATGGGCAATCAGCCCCAGCATTTT.

The chain links TRBV20-1 to TRBJ2-1; D ambiguous. Germline-derived CDR1 and CDR2 are DFQATT and SNEGSKA (reference sequence). V shed 6 bases and J shed 4 bases, with 7 bases lying between them. The CDR3 has 11 amino acids. CDR3 DNA: TGCAGTGCCGCGGCTTACAATGAGCAGTTCTTC. Amino acid sequence: CSAAAYNEQFF.

The count of this clone is one. The CDR3 DNA is TGCGCCAGCAGCTTGAGGGCGGGAGCGACCACAGATACGCAGTATTTT. Translation: CASSLRAGATTDTQYF. This chain uses TRBV5-1 with TRBJ2-3; 7 bases line up with TRBD2. Trimming took 1 base from V and 2 from J; bases not matched to a gene: 7. The CDR3 runs to 16 residues. CDR1 SGHRS and CDR2 YFSETQ come from the germline V gene.

The gene calls are TRBV18 and TRBJ2-3, with 8 positions matching TRBD2. This CDR3 contains 17 residues. Per the germline V gene, CDR1 is KGHSH and CDR2 is LQKENI. V dropped 2 bases and J dropped 2; count of bases not matched to a gene: 9. The CDR3 coding sequence is TGTGCCAGCTCACCAAAAGGCGGGGGGCGGCTCACAGATACGCAGTATTTT. Protein product: CASSPKGGGRLTDTQYF. Full variable domain (outside the CDR3, taken from reference TRBV18 and TRBJ2-3): NAGVMQNPRHLVRRRGQEARLRCSPMKGHSHVYWYRQLPEEGLKFMVYLQKENIIDESGMPKERFSAEFPKEGPSILRIQQVVRGDSAAYFCASSPKGGGRLTDTQYFGPGTRLTVL.

The genes are TRBV2 and TRBJ2-1; D gene uncertain. Trimming pared 4 bases from V and 0 bases from J, leaving 7 bases between. Germline V lookup: CDR1 SNHLY, CDR2 FYNNEI. This CDR3 spans 14 amino acids. Here the CDR3 DNA reads TGTGCCAGCAGTGGGCCTGACTCCTACAATGAGCAGTTCTTC. This codes for CASSGPDSYNEQFF.

This rearrangement joins TRBV3-1 (or the pseudogene TRBV3-2) to TRBJ1-3, with D unclear. The CDR3 has 15 amino acids. Trimming removed 0 bases at V and 4 bases at J, with 10 bases between. Germline CDR1 reads LGHDT; CDR2 reads YNNKEL (reference sequence). The CDR3 reads CASSQDSGSGNTIYF. CDR3 DNA sequence: TGTGCCAGCAGCCAAGATTCGGGTTCAGGAAACACCATATATTTT.

There are a few counts of this clone. This rearrangement joins TRBV4-2 to TRBJ1-2, with 7 nucleotides matching TRBD1. The V gene's germline CDR1 is LGHNA and CDR2 YNFKEQ. This CDR3 is built from 18 residues. Germline trimming cut 3 bases from V and 0 bases from J; bases unmatched to any gene: 13. As DNA, the CDR3 is TGTGCCAGCAGCCATTTAAGGATGACAGGGAACTCTAACTATGGCTACACCTTC. Translation gives CASSHLRMTGNSNYGYTF.

The count of this clone is one. The V call is TRBV4-2, the J call TRBJ2-1; D not resolved. The germline gives CDR1 LGHNA, CDR2 YNFKEQ. The V gene lost 0 bases and the J gene lost 0 bases, with 9 bases spanning the gap. CDR3 length: 16 residues. The CDR3 loop reads CASSQDQQSSYNEQFF. CDR3 nucleotide sequence: TGTGCCAGCAGCCAAGATCAACAGAGCTCCTACAATGAGCAGTTCTTC.

This chain joins TRBV12-5 and TRBJ2-1; D might be TRBD1 (5 bases). Trimming removed 7 bases at V and 5 bases at J, with 12 bases between. This CDR3 is 13 amino acids long. CDR1 and CDR2 from the germline V gene are LGHNT and FRNRAP. This CDR3 reads CASAQRQNNEQFF. The CDR3 DNA sequence: TGTGCTAGTGCCCAGCGACAGAACAATGAGCAGTTCTTC. Combining the CDR3 with reference TRBV12-5 and TRBJ2-1 gives the whole variable domain DARVTQTPRHKVTEMGQEVTMRCQPILGHNTVFWYRQTMMQGLELLAYFRNRAPLDDSGMPKDRFSAEMPDATLATLKIQPSEPRDSAVYFCASAQRQNNEQFFGPGTRLTVL.

The rearrangement links TRBV6-5 to TRBJ1-2; D perhaps matches TRBD1 (6 bases). The CDR3 sequence is 15 residues long. Germline V lookup: CDR1 MNHEY, CDR2 SVGAGI. V was shortened by 7 bases and J by 4 bases, with 19 bases between the two germline ends. In DNA, the CDR3 is TGTGCCAGCATCATTACTGCCAGGGGTGGCTATGGCTACACCTTC. This translates into CASIITARGGYGYTF.

V gene TRBV9 combines with J gene TRBJ2-7; TRBD2 matches at 9 bases. Germline CDR1 SGDLS, CDR2 YYNGEE. Trimming at V came to 0 bases and at J to 5 bases, leaving 6 bases not matched to a gene. The CDR3 has 15 amino acids. The CDR3 nucleotides are TGTGCCAGCAGCGTAGGTCCCGGGACTAGCAACGAGCAGTACTTC. This gives the protein CASSVGPGTSNEQYF.

V usage is TRBV5-1 and J usage is TRBJ2-5, with 9 bases identical to TRBD2. The V gene's germline CDR1 is SGHRS and CDR2 YFSETQ. V lost 4 bases to trimming and J lost 5 bases; unmatched junction nucleotides: 9. The CDR3 runs to 15 residues. The CDR3 region has the DNA TGCGCCAGCAGCCTCTTTCGCGGGGGGGATGAGACCCAGTACTTC. It translates to CASSLFRGGDETQYF.

This clone was detected a few times. The V and J genes are TRBV6-4 and TRBJ1-6, with 7 bases lining up with TRBD1. There are 15 residues in the CDR3. In germline, CDR1 is MRHNA, CDR2 SNTAGT. With 4 bases clipped from V and 8 bases from J, the junction kept 8 bases outside the gene matches. The CDR3 DNA is TGTGCCAGCAGTGCGACTTGGGACAGAGATTCACCCCTCCACTTT. This encodes CASSATWDRDSPLHF.